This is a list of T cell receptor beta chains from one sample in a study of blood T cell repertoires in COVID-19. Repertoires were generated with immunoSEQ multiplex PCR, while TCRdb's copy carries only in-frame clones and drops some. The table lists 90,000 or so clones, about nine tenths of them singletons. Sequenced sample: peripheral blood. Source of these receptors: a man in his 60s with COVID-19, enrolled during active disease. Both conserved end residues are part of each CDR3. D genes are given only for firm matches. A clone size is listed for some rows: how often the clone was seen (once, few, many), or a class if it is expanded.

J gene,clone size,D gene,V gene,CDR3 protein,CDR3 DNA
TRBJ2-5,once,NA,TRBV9,CASSVGAFDQETQYF,TGTGCCAGCAGCGTAGGGGCCTTCGACCAAGAGACCCAGTACTTC
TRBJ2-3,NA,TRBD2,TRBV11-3,CASSLGAGGRARDTQYF,TGTGCCAGCAGCTTAGGGGCTGGCGGGAGGGCCAGAGATACGCAGTATTTT
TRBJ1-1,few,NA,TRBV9,CASSVATVNTEAFF,TGTGCCAGCAGCGTAGCTACGGTGAACACTGAAGCTTTCTTT
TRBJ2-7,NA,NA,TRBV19,CASSMSSSYEQYF,TGTGCCAGTAGTATGAGTAGCTCCTACGAGCAGTACTTC
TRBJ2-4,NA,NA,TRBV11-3,CASSLVGPAVAKNIQYF,TGTGCCAGCAGCTTAGTGGGGCCGGCCGTAGCCAAAAACATTCAGTACTTC
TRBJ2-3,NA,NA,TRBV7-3,CASSLTVPADTQYF,TGTGCCAGCAGCTTAACGGTCCCGGCAGATACGCAGTATTTT
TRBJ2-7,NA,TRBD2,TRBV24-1,CATGPSGRANDEQYF,TGTGCCACCGGGCCTAGCGGGAGGGCCAACGACGAGCAGTACTTC
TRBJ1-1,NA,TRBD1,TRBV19,CASSIGQGAQEAFF,TGTGCCAGTAGTATAGGACAGGGGGCGCAGGAAGCTTTCTTT
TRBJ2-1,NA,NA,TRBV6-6,CASSSTYNEQFF,TGTGCCAGCAGTTCCACTTACAATGAGCAGTTCTTC
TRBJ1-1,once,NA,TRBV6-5,CASSWAEGAEAFF,TGTGCCAGCAGCTGGGCCGAGGGGGCTGAAGCTTTCTTT
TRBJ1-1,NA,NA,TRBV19,CASSVQGLNTEAFF,TGTGCCAGTTCGGTCCAGGGGCTGAACACTGAAGCTTTCTTT
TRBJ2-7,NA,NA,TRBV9,CASSVGPSSPNEQYF,TGTGCCAGCAGCGTGGGTCCTAGCTCTCCTAACGAGCAGTACTTC
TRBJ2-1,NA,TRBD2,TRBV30,CAWSVVGTRGDEQFF,TGTGCCTGGAGTGTAGTGGGGACTAGGGGGGATGAGCAGTTCTTC
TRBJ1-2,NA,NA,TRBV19,CASSIDRTYGYTF,TGTGCCAGTAGTATCGACAGGACCTATGGCTACACCTTC
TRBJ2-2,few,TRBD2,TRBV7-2,CASSFSGLADTGELFF,TGTGCCAGCAGCTTCTCTGGACTAGCGGACACCGGGGAGCTGTTTTTT
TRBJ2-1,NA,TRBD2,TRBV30,CAWSERLAGGRDEQFF,TGTGCCTGGAGTGAAAGACTAGCGGGAGGGAGGGATGAGCAGTTCTTC
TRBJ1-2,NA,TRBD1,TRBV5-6,CASSLAGGYYGYTF,TGTGCCAGCAGCTTGGCAGGGGGCTACTATGGCTACACCTTC
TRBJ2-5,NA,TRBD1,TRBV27,CASKDRGRETQYF,TGTGCCAGCAAAGACAGGGGGAGGGAGACCCAGTACTTC
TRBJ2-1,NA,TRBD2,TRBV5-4,CASSLAGTYNEQFF,TGTGCCAGCAGCTTAGCGGGAACCTACAATGAGCAGTTCTTC
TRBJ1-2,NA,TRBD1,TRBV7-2,CASSLRQGLGGYTF,TGTGCCAGCAGCTTGCGACAGGGTCTGGGTGGCTACACCTTC
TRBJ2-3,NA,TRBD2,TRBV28,CASSSRTSGSPDTQYF,TGTGCCAGCAGTTCCCGGACTAGCGGGAGCCCAGATACGCAGTATTTT
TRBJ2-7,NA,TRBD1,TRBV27,CASSLSRQGIHEQYF,TGTGCCAGCAGTTTATCAAGACAGGGGATTCACGAGCAGTACTTC
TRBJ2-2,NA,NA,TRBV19,CASSTNRAGELFF,TGTGCCAGTAGTACAAACAGGGCCGGGGAGCTGTTTTTT
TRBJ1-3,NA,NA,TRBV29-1,CSVEGRGSSGNTIYF,TGCAGCGTCGAAGGTCGGGGATCCTCTGGAAACACCATATATTTT
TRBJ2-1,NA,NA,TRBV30,CAFFSTTLWEQFF,TGTGCCTTCTTCTCAACTACCCTTTGGGAGCAGTTCTTC
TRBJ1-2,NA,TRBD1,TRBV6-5,CASSYLQGNQRGYTF,TGTGCCAGCAGTTACTTACAGGGGAATCAAAGAGGCTACACCTTC
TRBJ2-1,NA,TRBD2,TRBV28,CASSFRKTSGDTYNEQFF,TGTGCCAGCAGTTTCCGAAAGACTAGCGGGGATACCTACAATGAGCAGTTCTTC
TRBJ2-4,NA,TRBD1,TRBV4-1,CASSQGSQGFRSRNIQYF,TGCGCCAGCAGCCAAGGCTCACAGGGGTTCCGTTCGAGAAACATTCAGTACTTC
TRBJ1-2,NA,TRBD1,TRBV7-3,CASSADRGLGYTF,TGTGCCAGCAGCGCGGACAGGGGGCTTGGCTACACCTTC
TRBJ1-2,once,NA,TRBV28,CASRQTGTFYGYTF,TGTGCCAGCAGACAAACAGGAACGTTCTATGGCTACACCTTC
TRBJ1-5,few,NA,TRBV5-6,CASSLAGVGNQPQHF,TGTGCCAGCAGCCTGGCAGGGGTCGGCAATCAGCCCCAGCATTTT
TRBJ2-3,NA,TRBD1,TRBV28,CASNQGARGDTQYF,TGTGCCAGCAATCAGGGGGCGCGTGGAGATACGCAGTATTTT
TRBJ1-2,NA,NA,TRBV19,CASSTPTGHYGYTF,TGTGCCAGTAGTACACCGACAGGCCACTATGGCTACACCTTC
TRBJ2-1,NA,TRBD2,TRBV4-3,CASSQDLASGRAGEQFF,TGCGCCAGCAGCCAAGATCTGGCTAGCGGGAGGGCCGGTGAGCAGTTCTTC
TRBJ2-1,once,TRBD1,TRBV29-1,CSVTVGTALYNEQFF,TGCAGCGTTACGGTTGGGACAGCGTTATACAATGAGCAGTTCTTC
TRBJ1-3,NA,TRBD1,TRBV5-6,CASSNRDRGLSSGNTIYF,TGTGCCAGCAGCAACCGGGACAGGGGCCTTAGCTCTGGAAACACCATATATTTT
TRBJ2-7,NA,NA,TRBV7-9,CASSLGRAEGNEQYF,TGTGCCAGCAGCTTAGGGCGAGCGGAGGGTAACGAGCAGTACTTC
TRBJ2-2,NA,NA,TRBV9,CASSVVSGVNTGELFF,TGTGCCAGCAGCGTAGTATCGGGGGTGAACACCGGGGAGCTGTTTTTT
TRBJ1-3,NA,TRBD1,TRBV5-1,CASSTGQLNTIYF,TGCGCCAGCAGCACGGGACAGCTAAACACCATATATTTT
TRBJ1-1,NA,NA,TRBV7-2,CASSLDRVNTEAFF,TGTGCCAGCAGCTTAGACAGAGTGAATACTGAAGCTTTCTTT
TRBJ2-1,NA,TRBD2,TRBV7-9,CASSSWTSGRGNEQFF,TGTGCCAGCAGCTCCTGGACTAGCGGGAGAGGGAATGAGCAGTTCTTC
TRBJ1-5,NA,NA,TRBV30,CAWSVSYREKGRPQHF,TGTGCCTGGAGTGTAAGTTACAGGGAAAAGGGAAGGCCCCAGCATTTT
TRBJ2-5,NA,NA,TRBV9,CASSVSSYAQETQYF,TGTGCCAGCAGCGTCAGTAGCTACGCCCAAGAGACCCAGTACTTC
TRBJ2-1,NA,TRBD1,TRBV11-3,CASSLYGQGGNEQFF,TGTGCCAGCAGCTTATACGGACAGGGAGGTAATGAGCAGTTCTTC
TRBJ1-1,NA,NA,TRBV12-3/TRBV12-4,CASRDQDGGRAFF,TGTGCCAGCAGAGACCAAGACGGGGGGCGAGCTTTCTTT
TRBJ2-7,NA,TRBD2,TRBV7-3,CASSLRAGGYEQYF,TGTGCCAGCAGCTTACGAGCGGGAGGCTACGAGCAGTACTTC
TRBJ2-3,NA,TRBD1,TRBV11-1,CASSETGASTDTQYF,TGTGCCAGCAGCGAAACAGGGGCTAGCACAGATACGCAGTATTTT
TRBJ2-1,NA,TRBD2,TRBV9,CASSYSGGSSYNEQFF,TGTGCCAGCAGCTATAGCGGGGGGAGCTCCTACAATGAGCAGTTCTTC
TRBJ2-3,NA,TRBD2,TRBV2,CASSGLAGPSTDTQYF,TGTGCCAGCAGTGGCCTAGCGGGGCCTAGCACAGATACGCAGTATTTT
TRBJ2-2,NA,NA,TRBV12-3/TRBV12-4,CASRGAGELFF,TGTGCCAGCCGCGGGGCCGGGGAGCTGTTTTTT
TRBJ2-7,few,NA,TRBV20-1,CSAGDFSYEQYF,TGCAGTGCTGGTGACTTTTCCTACGAGCAGTACTTC
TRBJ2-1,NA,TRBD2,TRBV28,CASSSNLAGISYNEQFF,TGTGCCAGCAGTTCTAATCTAGCGGGGATCTCCTACAATGAGCAGTTCTTC
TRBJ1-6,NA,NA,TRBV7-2,CASSLARDMLESLHF,TGTGCCAGCAGCTTAGCGAGGGACATGTTGGAATCCCTCCACTTT
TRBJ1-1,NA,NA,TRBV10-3,CAISQQGNTEAFF,TGTGCCATCAGTCAGCAGGGAAACACTGAAGCTTTCTTT
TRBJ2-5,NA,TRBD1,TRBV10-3,CAMRQGEQETQYF,TGTGCCATGAGACAGGGGGAACAAGAGACCCAGTACTTC
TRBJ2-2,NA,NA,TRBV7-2,CASTLGADDTGELFF,TGTGCCAGCACCCTAGGTGCGGATGACACCGGGGAGCTGTTTTTT
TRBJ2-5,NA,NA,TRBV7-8,CASSLTPTSQETQYF,TGTGCCAGCAGCTTAACCCCGACTAGCCAAGAGACCCAGTACTTC
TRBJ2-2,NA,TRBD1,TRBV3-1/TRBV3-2,CASSQDRVTGELFF,TGTGCCAGCAGCCAGGACAGGGTAACCGGGGAGCTGTTTTTT